This TCR beta chain was documented in a study of blood T cell repertoires in COVID-19 (dated by TCRdb to 2020 to 2022). General notes on the study: Recovered participants in ImmuneRACE Cohort 3 were defined as having two consecutive negative NP/OP PCR tests, clearance from a healthcare professional, or resolution of symptoms. The material from the prospective study consisted of cDNA or gDNA derived from T cells, B-cell-depleted T cells, or PBMCs. A de-identified subject ID, COVID-19 status, age in years and sex were almost always included in the sample metadata. Subjects who had been exposed to COVID-19, were actively infected with it, or had recovered from it provided the deeply sampled blood TCRbeta repertoires that made up the dataset. Where HLA class I and class II types were available, the types were taken from metadata supplied by the sample provider, not from assay-based typing. Collaborator samples came from the United States, Italy and Spain and covered acute and convalescent phases of COVID-19. Samples were obtained from the ongoing ImmuneRACE study (first 160 participants) and from approximately 1,200 subjects provided by 6 global collaborators. The repertoires were made available in a free public database intended to serve as a resource for research on the immune response to SARS-CoV-2.

What the research found in general, with its limitations: Clinical and demographic metadata were provided uncurated, with the amount varying by source and participant.

The CDR3 spans 15 residues, from the cysteine through the phenylalanine. Only the CDR3 DNA is retained, 45 bases long and in frame from the first base. Trimmed from V: 6 bases; trimmed from J: 7 bases; junction bases lacking a gene match: 10. CDR1 and CDR2 were assigned from the germline V gene as ENHRY and SYGVKD. Participants in the prospective study were aged about 18 to 100 years, lived in under 30 United States geographic areas, and enrolled through a virtual design. In the prospective study, cohorts were assigned on the basis of participant-reported clinical history obtained from a screening survey and a study questionnaire. Mobile phlebotomists in the prospective study collected whole blood, serum and a nasopharyngeal or oropharyngeal swab from every participant. Additional blood draws and questionnaires over an approximately 2-month period could optionally be provided by prospective study participants. Prospective study blood samples were shipped either frozen or at room temperature before DNA extraction.

The immunoSEQ Assay, a bias-controlled multiplex PCR, was used to amplify TCRbeta CDR3 regions from genomic DNA. In the source study's methods: Within the assay, amplification of reference gene primers was used to estimate how many nucleated cells each sample contained. Sequence reads were collapsed and filtered to measure the absolute abundance of every unique TCRbeta CDR3 rearrangement. Productive Simpson clonality was computed per sample as the square root of Simpson's diversity index over productive rearrangements. Imported from immuneACCESS, the table was reduced by TCRdb to in-frame sequences with V and J called. These copies leave out some clones; in studies compared against another copy, an unresolved V gene accounts for under half, and the cause of the remainder is not known. V and J calls and clone size are as listed in that table; D and trimming were resolved from the DNA. A total of under 400,000 clones appear in this sample, approximately 87% of them only once. The top ten clonotypes cover roughly 1.9% of the sample.

Points on this clone: Its binding antigen is unknown. No much larger clone exists at a distance of one base, and base qualities are not known.

The receptor's source is a man in his forties in a cohort exposed to, infected with or recovered from COVID-19 (not recorded which). Sample: PBMCs or T cells enriched from blood (not recorded which). The chain couples TRBV10-3 to TRBJ2-1; 9 bases in the junction line up with TRBD2. The CDR3 protein: CAISAIAGEGNEQFF. The sequence in DNA is TGTGCCATCAGCGCTATAGCGGGAGAAGGTAATGAGCAGTTCTTC.